The 23 T cell receptor beta chains presented below share a single source sample, sequenced in a study of cytomegalovirus exposure and HLA in healthy donors (TCRdb year 2017). Libraries were constructed by the immunoSEQ multiplex PCR assay. The multiplex PCR relied on a mix of 60 forward primers for TCR Vbeta segments and 13 reverse primers for TCR Jbeta segments. Entries here come from immuneACCESS through TCRdb and include only in-frame sequences with V and J called. Some clones fail to appear in such tables; in the studies checked, an unresolved V gene covers under half of the shortfall, and the cause of the remainder is unknown. A total of 180,000 or so clones appear in this sample, about 77% of them only once. The ten most abundant clones make up less than 3.5% of the sample. The source material was PBMCs. The origin of the receptors is a female donor in good health and CMV-seronegative.

The genes are TRBV7-2 and TRBJ1-6; 7 nucleotides line up with TRBD1. This CDR3 region has 14 residues. The germline CDR1 and CDR2 sequences are SGHTA and FQGNSA. The ends lost 3 bases at V and 9 bases at J; junction bases unmatched: 5. CDR3 residues: CASSFGTEISPLHF. The CDR3 DNA is TGTGCCAGCAGCTTCGGGACAGAAATTTCACCCCTCCACTTT. The variable domain in full, with the rest retrieved from reference TRBV7-2 and TRBJ1-6, is GAGVSQSPSNKVTEKGKDVELRCDPISGHTALYWYRQSLGQGLEFLIYFQGNSAPDKSGLPSDRFSAERTGGSVSTLTIQRTQQEDSAVYLCASSFGTEISPLHFGNGTRLTVT.

The chain uses TRBV7-9 and TRBJ2-7; perhaps TRBD2 as D (5 bases). The CDR3 totals 11 residues. The germline V gene has CDR1 SEHNR and CDR2 FQNEAQ (reference sequence). Between the trimmed V and J ends, which lost 4 bases and 7 bases, there was a span of 8 bases. The CDR3 sequence is CASSSSGEQYF. As DNA, the CDR3 is TGTGCCAGCAGCTCATCGGGGGAGCAGTACTTC.

V is TRBV13 and J is TRBJ1-1; possible D gene TRBD1, 5 bases. The CDR3 contains 15 residues. The germline CDR1 and CDR2 sequences are PRHDT and FYEKMQ (reference sequence). The ends were cut back, 1 base at V and 5 bases at J, with 14 bases in the middle. CDR3 in amino acids: CASSLDPGGGTEAFF. For the CDR3, the DNA is TGTGCCAGCAGCTTAGATCCAGGCGGGGGAACTGAAGCTTTCTTT.

V is TRBV5-4 and J is TRBJ2-2; no definite D call. CDR3 size: 13 residues. Germline CDR1 is SGHNT and CDR2 is YYREEE (reference sequence). V lost 0 bases, J lost 7 bases, and 7 bases lay in between. CDR3 loop: CASSLDSGGELFF. The CDR3, as DNA: TGTGCCAGCAGCTTGGATTCCGGCGGGGAGCTGTTTTTT.

This sequence joins TRBV2 and TRBJ2-5; 12 bases fit TRBD2. CDR1 SNHLY and CDR2 FYNNEI come from the germline V gene. This CDR3 has 17 residues. Trimming took 6 bases from V and 2 from J; bases not matched to a gene: 10. CDR3 DNA sequence: TGTGCCAGCAGGATCGGGACTAGCGGGTATCAGCAAGAGACCCAGTACTTC. This codes for CASRIGTSGYQQETQYF.

In this sample, this clone turned up a few times. The V gene is TRBV2, the J gene TRBJ1-5; possible D gene TRBD1, 6 bases. The CDR3 contains 12 residues. V lost 11 bases, J lost 6 bases, and 14 bases lay in between. Germline values: CDR1 SNHLY, CDR2 FYNNEI. CDR3 sequence: CAYGGGAQPQHF. Written as DNA, the CDR3 is TGTGCCTACGGGGGGGGCGCTCAGCCCCAGCATTTT.

This clone was counted a single time. This sequence joins TRBV19 and TRBJ1-4; D gene ambiguous. This CDR3 has 15 amino acids. The V and J ends lost 5 bases and 3 bases respectively, with 13 bases between them. Germline-derived CDR1 and CDR2 are LNHDA and SQIVND (reference sequence). CDR3 in amino acids: CASSFRGVPNEKLFF. The CDR3 bases are TGTGCCAGTAGTTTCCGAGGAGTACCTAATGAAAAACTGTTTTTT.

The CDR3 is CASRANLDRGERYGYTF. DNA of the CDR3: TGTGCCAGCAGGGCGAATTTAGACAGGGGAGAACGCTATGGCTACACCTTC. J is TRBJ1-2 and V is TRBV2; 8 nucleotides align to TRBD1. The V gene end was trimmed by 6 bases and the J gene end by 4 bases; junction bases not matched to a gene: 16. The V gene's germline CDR1 is SNHLY and CDR2 FYNNEI. CDR3 length: 17 amino acids.

Concerning this clone: A junction boundary mismatches the germline segment, possibly from a read error. Different DNA sequences within this sample yield the same CDR3. Here the CDR3 DNA reads TGCGCCAGCAGTTACAACGGAGCCTACGAGCAGTACTTC. Protein sequence: CASSYNGAYEQYF. The V gene is TRBV6-5, the J gene TRBJ2-7; D ambiguous. This CDR3 has 13 residues. The germline V gene has CDR1 MNHEY and CDR2 SVGAGI.

The table lists this clone with a few counts. The chain couples TRBV7-9 to TRBJ2-1; 8 bases fit TRBD2. Trimming removed 3 bases from V and 7 bases from J; junction bases left unmatched: 8. Per the germline V gene, CDR1 is SEHNR and CDR2 is FQNEAQ (reference sequence). This CDR3 contains 15 residues. The CDR3 here is CASSLAGGSGNEQFF. DNA of the CDR3: TGTGCCAGCAGCTTGGCGGGAGGCTCCGGGAATGAGCAGTTCTTC.

This clone was counted only a few times. The J gene is TRBJ1-1, the V gene TRBV5-4, with a weak D call TRBD1 (5 bases). V was clipped by 0 bases and J by 11 bases, with 14 bases between them. CDR1 and CDR2 (germline): SGHNT, YYREEE (reference sequence). The length of the CDR3 is 13 residues. CDR3: CASSLAGDDGAFF. The DNA for the CDR3 is TGTGCCAGCAGCTTGGCGGGGGACGATGGTGCTTTCTTT.

The chain recombines TRBV27 with TRBJ2-1, with 7 nucleotides matching TRBD2. The CDR3 contains 18 residues. Per the germline V gene, CDR1 is MNHEY and CDR2 is SMNVEV (reference sequence). The V and J ends lost 5 bases and 0 bases, in that order; junction bases with no gene match: 13. CDR3 protein: CASSPTPLADHSYNEQFF. The CDR3 nucleotides are TGTGCCAGCAGTCCAACACCCCTAGCGGACCACTCCTACAATGAGCAGTTCTTC.

The rearrangement joins TRBV2 to TRBJ1-1; D is perhaps TRBD1 (5 bases). V was cut by 4 bases and J by 3 bases, with 12 bases left in between. This CDR3 comprises 14 residues. Germline V gene data show CDR1 as SNHLY and CDR2 as FYNNEI. The CDR3 protein is CASSVTARYTEAFF. The CDR3 region has the DNA TGTGCCAGCAGTGTGACAGCTCGGTACACTGAAGCTTTCTTT.

This sequence joins TRBV19 and TRBJ1-5; 10 nucleotides align to TRBD1. Unmatched junction bases numbered 5, after V lost 8 bases and J lost 4 bases. Germline CDR1 and CDR2: LNHDA and SQIVND (reference sequence). This CDR3 has 14 amino acids. In DNA form, the CDR3 reads TGTGCCAGTGCTGACAGGGGGCCGAATCAGCCCCAGCATTTT. It codes for CASADRGPNQPQHF. The full variable domain, with the rest looked up from reference TRBV19 and TRBJ1-5, is DGGITQSPKYLFRKEGQNVTLSCEQNLNHDAMYWYRQDPGQGLRLIYYSQIVNDFQKGDIAEGYSVSREKKESFPLTVTSAQKNPTAFYLCASADRGPNQPQHFGDGTRLSIL.

This chain links TRBV6-6 with TRBJ2-3, with 7 bases aligning to TRBD2. CDR3 length: 15 residues. Germline V gene sequence: CDR1 MNHNY, CDR2 SVGAGI (reference sequence). After removal of 6 bases from V and 5 bases from J, the junction contained 11 bases not matched to a gene. Here the CDR3 DNA reads TGTGCCAGCAGAAAAAGCGGGGCCCTGGGAGATACGCAGTATTTT. It specifies CASRKSGALGDTQYF.

Only a few counts were recorded for this clone. The rearrangement joins TRBV12-1 to TRBJ1-3; the table's D call TRBD1 went unverified against the DNA. TRBV12-1 is listed as a pseudogene. CDR3 length: 18 residues. DNA of the CDR3: TGTGCCAGCAGCAAATACACCATGTCTAGTCAGGGTAGACAGGGAGATACTTTT. Its translation: CASSKYTMSSQGRQGDTF.

The CDR3 loop reads CASSLGLETYEQYF. The DNA for the CDR3 is TGTGCCAGCAGCCTAGGACTAGAGACCTACGAGCAGTACTTC. The chain combines TRBV4-2 with TRBJ2-7; 7 bases are a match to TRBD2. With V trimmed by 4 bases and J by 2 bases, 5 bases remained unmatched. Per germline, CDR1 LGHNA and CDR2 YNFKEQ. This CDR3 is built from 14 residues.

The CDR3 is CASSISGWGDQPQHF. For the CDR3, the DNA is TGTGCCAGTAGTATCTCGGGTTGGGGCGATCAGCCCCAGCATTTT. This rearrangement joins TRBV19 to TRBJ1-5, with D possibly matching TRBD1 (5 bases). CDR1 is LNHDA, CDR2 SQIVND, per germline (reference sequence). The CDR3 length is 15 residues. Trimming pared 3 bases from V and 5 bases from J, leaving 14 bases between.

This clone appeared a few times. This chain links TRBV30 with TRBJ1-1; TRBD1 agrees at 7 bases. Germline CDR1 GTSNPN, CDR2 SVGIG (reference sequence). J lost 6 bases, V lost 0 bases, and 16 bases had no gene match. This CDR3 contains 17 residues. The CDR3 protein is CAWSVWGNRGLNPEAFF. DNA for the CDR3: TGTGCCTGGAGTGTATGGGGAAACAGGGGCTTAAATCCTGAAGCTTTCTTT.

V is TRBV30 and J is TRBJ1-6; D gene unclear. The length of the CDR3 is 13 residues. Trimming pared 3 bases from V and 9 bases from J, leaving 12 bases between. Germline CDR1 is GTSNPN and CDR2 is SVGIG (reference sequence). The CDR3 DNA follows: TGTGCCTGGAGGGACGGAGGATCTTCACCCCTCCACTTT. It specifies CAWRDGGSSPLHF.

This clone has only a few counts. The V gene is TRBV5-1, the J gene TRBJ2-1; TRBD2 matches 9 bases. This CDR3 is 13 amino acids long. Germline loops: CDR1 SGHRS, CDR2 YFSETQ. The V segment lost 4 bases and the J segment 8 bases; nucleotides outside the gene matches: 4. CDR3 protein: CASSSSGGDEQFF. The DNA for the CDR3 is TGCGCCAGCAGCAGTAGCGGGGGAGATGAGCAGTTCTTC.

This clone showed up just a few times. The V call is TRBV30, the J call TRBJ2-6; perhaps TRBD1 as D (5 bases). CDR1 is GTSNPN and CDR2 is SVGIG in the germline V gene (reference sequence). Trimming shortened V by 2 bases and J by 6 bases, and 8 bases separated the two germline ends. The CDR3 contains 13 residues. CDR3 region: CAWSRGQANVLTF. For the CDR3, the DNA is TGTGCCTGGAGTAGGGGTCAGGCCAACGTCCTGACTTTC.

This chain uses TRBV28 with TRBJ2-7; D uncertain. Per the germline V gene, CDR1 is MDHEN and CDR2 is SYDVKM. This CDR3 region has 13 residues. With 5 bases removed from V and 0 bases from J, the gap between germline ends came to 8 bases. Here the CDR3 reads CASSPPYSYEQYF. CDR3 DNA sequence: TGTGCCAGCAGTCCCCCTTACTCCTACGAGCAGTACTTC. The whole variable domain, filled in from reference TRBV28 and TRBJ2-7, reads DVKVTQSSRYLVKRTGEKVFLECVQDMDHENMFWYRQDPGLGLRLIYFSYDVKMKEKGDIPEGYSVSREKKERFSLILESASTNQTSMYLCASSPPYSYEQYFGPGTRLTVT.